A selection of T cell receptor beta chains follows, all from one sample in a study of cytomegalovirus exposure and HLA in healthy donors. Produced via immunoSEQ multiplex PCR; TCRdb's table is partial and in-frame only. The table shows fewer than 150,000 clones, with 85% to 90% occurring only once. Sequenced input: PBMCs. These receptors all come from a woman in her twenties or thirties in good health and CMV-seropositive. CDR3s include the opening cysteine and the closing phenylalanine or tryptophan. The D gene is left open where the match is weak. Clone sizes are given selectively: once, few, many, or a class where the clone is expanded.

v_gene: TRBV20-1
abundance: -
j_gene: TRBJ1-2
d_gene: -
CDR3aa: CSVTRQGGYTF
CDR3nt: TGCAGTGTCACCAGGCAGGGGGGCTACACCTTC

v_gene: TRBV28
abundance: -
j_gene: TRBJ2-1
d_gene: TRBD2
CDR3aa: CASSLRLAGIYNEQFF
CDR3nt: TGTGCCAGCAGTTTAAGGCTAGCGGGGATATACAATGAGCAGTTCTTC

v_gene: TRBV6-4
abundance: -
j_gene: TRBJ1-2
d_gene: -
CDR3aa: CASLPGGAVYGYTF
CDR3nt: TGTGCCAGCCTCCCGGGGGGCGCTGTCTATGGCTACACCTTC

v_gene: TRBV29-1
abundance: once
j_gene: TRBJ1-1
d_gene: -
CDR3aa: CSVEIQAVFEAFF
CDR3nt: TGCAGCGTTGAAATACAGGCCGTTTTTGAAGCTTTCTTT

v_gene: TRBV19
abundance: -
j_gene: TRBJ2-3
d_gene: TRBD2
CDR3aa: CAKGTAGDYTDTQYF
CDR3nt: TGTGCCAAGGGGACGGCTGGGGACTACACAGATACGCAGTATTTT

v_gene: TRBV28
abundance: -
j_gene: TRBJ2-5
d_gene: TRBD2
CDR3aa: CASSSTSGGGETQYF
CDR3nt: TGTGCCAGCAGTTCTACTAGCGGGGGGGGAGAGACCCAGTACTTC

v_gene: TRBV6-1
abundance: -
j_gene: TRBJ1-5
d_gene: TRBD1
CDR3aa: CASTRTGNQPQHF
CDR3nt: TGTGCCAGCACGAGGACAGGGAATCAGCCCCAGCATTTT

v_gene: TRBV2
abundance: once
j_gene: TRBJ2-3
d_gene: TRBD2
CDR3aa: CASTGTKLYF
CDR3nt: TGTGCCAGCACCGGGACTAAGCTGTATTTT

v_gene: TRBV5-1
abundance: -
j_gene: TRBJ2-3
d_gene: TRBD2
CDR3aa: CASSLAGASTDTQYF
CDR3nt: TGCGCCAGCAGCTTAGCGGGAGCGTCTACAGATACGCAGTATTTT

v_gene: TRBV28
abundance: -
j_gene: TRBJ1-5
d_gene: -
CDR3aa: CASAGGGNQPQHF
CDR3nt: TGTGCCAGCGCGGGAGGGGGTAATCAGCCCCAGCATTTT

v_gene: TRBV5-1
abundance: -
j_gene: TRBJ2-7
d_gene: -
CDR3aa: CASSLSWDIDEQYF
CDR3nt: TGCGCCAGCAGCCTATCCTGGGACATCGACGAGCAGTACTTC

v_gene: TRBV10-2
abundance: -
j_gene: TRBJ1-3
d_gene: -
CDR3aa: CASREGLEGTIYF
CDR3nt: TGCGCCAGCAGAGAAGGACTCGAAGGCACCATATATTTT

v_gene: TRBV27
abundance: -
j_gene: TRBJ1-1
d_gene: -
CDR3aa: CASSLWFPGNTEAFF
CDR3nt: TGTGCCAGCAGTTTATGGTTTCCAGGGAACACTGAAGCTTTCTTT

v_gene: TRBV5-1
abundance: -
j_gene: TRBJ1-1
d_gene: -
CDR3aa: CASSLGSGNTEAFF
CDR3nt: TGCGCCAGCAGCTTGGGTTCCGGGAACACTGAAGCTTTCTTT

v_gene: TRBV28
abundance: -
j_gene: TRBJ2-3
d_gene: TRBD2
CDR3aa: CASTISGVTDTQYF
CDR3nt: TGTGCCAGCACCATTAGCGGGGTTACAGATACGCAGTATTTT

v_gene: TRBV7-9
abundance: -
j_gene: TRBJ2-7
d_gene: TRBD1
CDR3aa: CASSSSTGDPYEQYF
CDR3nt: TGTGCCAGCAGCAGTAGTACAGGGGACCCCTACGAGCAGTACTTC

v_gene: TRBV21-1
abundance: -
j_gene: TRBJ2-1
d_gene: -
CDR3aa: CASSPGTSQEQFF
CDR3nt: TGTGCCAGCAGCCCAGGGACTAGCCAGGAGCAGTTCTTC

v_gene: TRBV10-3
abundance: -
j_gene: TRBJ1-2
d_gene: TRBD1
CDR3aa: CAIGGQGNYGYTF
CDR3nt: TGTGCCATCGGAGGACAGGGGAACTATGGCTACACCTTC

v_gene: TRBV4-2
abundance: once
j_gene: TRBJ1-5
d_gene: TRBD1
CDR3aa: CASSQEQGGQPQHF
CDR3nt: TGTGCCAGCAGCCAAGAACAGGGGGGACAGCCCCAGCATTTT

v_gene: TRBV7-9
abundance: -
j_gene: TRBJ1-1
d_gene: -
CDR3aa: CASSLELSTEAFF
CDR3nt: TGTGCCAGCAGCTTAGAGTTGAGCACTGAAGCTTTCTTT

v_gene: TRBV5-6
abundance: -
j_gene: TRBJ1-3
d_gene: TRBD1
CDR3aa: CASRGQGGGNTIYF
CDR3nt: TGTGCCAGCAGAGGACAGGGAGGCGGAAACACCATATATTTT

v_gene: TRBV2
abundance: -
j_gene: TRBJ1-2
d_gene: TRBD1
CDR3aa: CASSREDRGYGYTF
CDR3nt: TGTGCCAGCAGCAGGGAAGACAGGGGGTATGGCTACACCTTC

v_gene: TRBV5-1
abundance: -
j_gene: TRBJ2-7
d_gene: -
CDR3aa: CASSLGDYEQYF
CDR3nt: TGCGCCAGCAGCTTGGGAGACTACGAGCAGTACTTC

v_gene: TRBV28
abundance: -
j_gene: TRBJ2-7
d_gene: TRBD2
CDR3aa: CASSFRDGLGHEQQYF
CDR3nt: TGTGCCAGCAGTTTTCGAGATGGACTAGGACACGAACAGCAGTACTTC